A selection of T cell receptor beta chains follows, all from one sample in a study of CD8+ T cells in alopecia areata. The table came from immunoSEQ multiplex PCR; TCRdb's copy has only in-frame clones and leaves some out. Here the sample spans around 13,000 clones, about 70% being singletons. The sequencing used skin, collected at week 4, from a patient treated with tofacitinib. Receptors originate from a human donor with alopecia areata. CDR3s include the opening cysteine and the closing phenylalanine or tryptophan. D genes are given only for firm matches. Only some rows state a clone size, as once, few, many or a class for expanded clones.

clone size	V gene	J gene	D gene	CDR3 length	CDR3 DNA	CDR3 protein
.	TRBV4-3	TRBJ2-3	.	14	TGCGCCAGCAGCCAAGATCTCCGCACAGATACGCAGTATTTT	CASSQDLRTDTQYF
.	TRBV21-1	TRBJ2-6	.	19	TGTGCCAGCAGCAGTGGTACCGGGATTAATTTTCCTGGGGCCAACGTCCTGACTTTC	CASSSGTGINFPGANVLTF
.	TRBV9	TRBJ2-5	TRBD2	16	TGTGCCAGCAGCGTAGGAGCGGGGGGGCGACCTGAGACCCAGTACTTC	CASSVGAGGRPETQYF
few	TRBV10-3	TRBJ2-5	.	13	TGTGCCATCAGTGAGTCGGCAGGGGAGACCCAGTACTTC	CAISESAGETQYF
.	TRBV27	TRBJ1-5	TRBD1	16	TGTGCCAGCAGTCCCTCGCGGGGTCCAGGGGGTCAGCCCCAGCATTTT	CASSPSRGPGGQPQHF
.	TRBV4-3	TRBJ1-1	.	15	TGCGCCAGCAGCCAAGACGGACTAGGGAACACTGAAGCTTTCTTT	CASSQDGLGNTEAFF
.	TRBV4-1	TRBJ1-3	.	16	TGCGCCAGCAGCCAAGACAGGGTCGCCTCTGGAAACACCATATATTTT	CASSQDRVASGNTIYF
few	TRBV2	TRBJ2-5	.	13	TGTGCCAGCAGTAGTGGGTTGGTAGAGACCCAGTACTTC	CASSSGLVETQYF
.	TRBV10-2	TRBJ1-5	.	13	TGCGCCAGCAGCGAGGGGGAATGGCAGCCCCAGCATTTT	CASSEGEWQPQHF
few	TRBV5-1	TRBJ2-1	TRBD2	16	TGCGCCAGCAGCTCACACTCCGGGGGGGACGGCAATGAGCAGTTCTTC	CASSSHSGGDGNEQFF
.	TRBV7-9	TRBJ2-1	TRBD1	15	TGTGCCAGCAGCTTAGGTTCCACTCAGGGGGATGAGCAGTTCTTC	CASSLGSTQGDEQFF
.	TRBV7-6	TRBJ2-3	.	15	TGTGCCAGCAGCTTAAGTGGCACTAGCACAGATACGCAGTATTTT	CASSLSGTSTDTQYF
.	TRBV27	TRBJ2-7	.	11	TGTGCCAGCAGTTTTGAACACGAGCAGTACTTC	CASSFEHEQYF
few	TRBV7-3	TRBJ2-2	TRBD2	17	TGTGCCAGCAGCGCAAGCTCCGCGGGGGGGCGTACCGGGGAGCTGTTTTTT	CASSASSAGGRTGELFF
.	TRBV6-5	TRBJ1-2	.	15	TGTGCCAGCAGTCCTCTCCTACAGCCCGCGGGAGGCTACACCTTC	CASSPLLQPAGGYTF
.	TRBV5-1	TRBJ2-7	.	13	TGCGCCAGCAGCTTAGTCCGAGACTCCGAGCAGTACTTC	CASSLVRDSEQYF
few	TRBV4-1	TRBJ1-6	.	15	TGCGCCAGCAGCCAAGAGGGTGTCAGACATTCACCCCTCCACTTT	CASSQEGVRHSPLHF
.	TRBV7-9	TRBJ1-1	.	17	TGTGCCAGCAGCCCACCCAGGAGCGCGCAGAAGGGGACTGAAGCTTTCTTT	CASSPPRSAQKGTEAFF
.	TRBV9	TRBJ1-1	.	13	TGTGCCAGCAGCACCCGACAGGACACTGAAGCTTTCTTT	CASSTRQDTEAFF
.	TRBV7-2	TRBJ1-1	.	14	TGTGCCAGCAGCTCCTACTTAGCGAACACTGAAGCTTTCTTT	CASSSYLANTEAFF
.	TRBV7-9	TRBJ2-5	.	13	TGTGCCAGCAGCTTTTCTGGAGAAGAGACCCAGTACTTC	CASSFSGEETQYF
.	TRBV7-2	TRBJ2-7	.	13	TGTGCCAGCAGCCAATCAGGGGCCTACGAGCAGTACTTC	CASSQSGAYEQYF
.	TRBV6-6	TRBJ1-5	.	16	TGTGCCAGCAGTTACCCTCCGACTATGGACAATCAGCCCCAGCATTTT	CASSYPPTMDNQPQHF
.	TRBV7-9	TRBJ2-3	.	11	TGTGCCAGCAGCGACACAGATACGCAGTATTTT	CASSDTDTQYF
.	TRBV11-2	TRBJ2-3	.	12	TGTGCCAGCTTCCCGGGGACGGATACGCAGTATTTT	CASFPGTDTQYF
.	TRBV7-9	TRBJ2-1	TRBD1	16	TGTGCCAGCAGCGAACAGGGGGCTAGTCGAGTCCATGAGCAGTTCTTC	CASSEQGASRVHEQFF
once	TRBV4-1	TRBJ1-5	.	15	TGCGCCAGCAGCCAAGTCCGGGACTCCAATCAGCCCCAGCATTTT	CASSQVRDSNQPQHF
.	TRBV4-2	TRBJ1-1	.	13	TGTGCCAGCAGCTTAGGAGTGAACACTGAAGCTTTCTTT	CASSLGVNTEAFF
.	TRBV11-2	TRBJ2-7	.	16	TGTGCCAGCAGCGGACCGGGGCCGCAACAAATCTACGAGCAGTACTTC	CASSGPGPQQIYEQYF
.	TRBV4-1	TRBJ2-7	TRBD1	15	TGCGCCAGCAGCCAAGAACAGGGGGCTTACTACGAGCAGTACTTC	CASSQEQGAYYEQYF
.	TRBV18	TRBJ1-2	.	17	TGTGCCAGCTCACCATCCAGGGTTCCCAGGGTTAACTATGGCTACACCTTC	CASSPSRVPRVNYGYTF
.	TRBV10-3	TRBJ2-1	.	16	TGTGCCATCGCGGGGGCCTCGGGACACCCTTCGGATGAGCAGTTCTTC	CAIAGASGHPSDEQFF
.	TRBV7-6	TRBJ2-7	.	14	TGTGCCAGCAGCTCTCCGGGACTCTCCTACGAGCAGTACTTC	CASSSPGLSYEQYF
.	TRBV25-1	TRBJ1-1	.	11	TGTGCCACCAGAGAGGACACTGAAGCTTTCTTT	CATREDTEAFF
few	TRBV4-1	TRBJ1-1	.	16	TGCGCCAGCAGCCAAGTTTGGAGGGCGGTGAACACTGAAGCTTTCTTT	CASSQVWRAVNTEAFF
few	TRBV4-1	TRBJ1-1	.	17	TGCGCCAGCAGACGCATAAATTTGATCGAGATTGACGCTGAAGCTTTCTTT	CASRRINLIEIDAEAFF
.	TRBV7-6	TRBJ2-7	TRBD2	20	TGTGCCAGCAGCCCACGCGGGGGAGGGGACCCTGAAAAATCCCTCTACGAGCAGTACTTC	CASSPRGGGDPEKSLYEQYF
.	TRBV5-6	TRBJ2-7	TRBD2	14	TGTGCCAGCAGCCCGGGACTAGCGGACTACGAGCAGTACTTC	CASSPGLADYEQYF
.	TRBV7-2	TRBJ2-5	TRBD2	16	TGTGCCAGCAGCCCAGCGGGGGGGCAGTACCAAGAGACCCAGTACTTC	CASSPAGGQYQETQYF
.	TRBV7-2	TRBJ1-4	TRBD1	13	TGTGCCAGCAGCTTAGACCACAGGGGGAAACTGTTTTTT	CASSLDHRGKLFF
.	TRBV2	TRBJ1-5	TRBD1	15	TGTGCCAGCAGTGAAAGGGGGACAGGTTATCGGCCCCAGCATTTT	CASSERGTGYRPQHF
once	TRBV7-2	TRBJ2-5	.	13	TGTGCCAGCAGCTTAAACAGGCAAGAGACCCAGTACTTC	CASSLNRQETQYF
.	TRBV7-2	TRBJ1-1	TRBD1	18	TGTGCCAGCAGCTTTCACGGGACAGGATTTACGGTGAACACTGAAGCTTTCTTT	CASSFHGTGFTVNTEAFF
.	TRBV2	TRBJ2-1	.	13	TGTGCCAGCGGACCAACCGAACTCCGGGAGCAGTTCTTC	CASGPTELREQFF
few	TRBV14	TRBJ1-2	TRBD1	15	TGTGCCAGCAGCCTCCCCGGGACAGGGGGCGATGGCTACACCTTC	CASSLPGTGGDGYTF
medium-sized	TRBV27	TRBJ2-1	TRBD2	16	TGTGCCAGCAGGGCTAGCGGGTATAGTTCGGGCAATGAGCAGTTCTTC	CASRASGYSSGNEQFF
.	TRBV18	TRBJ1-2	.	13	TGTGCCAGCTCACCATCGGGGGACTATGGCTACACCTTC	CASSPSGDYGYTF
.	TRBV7-2	TRBJ2-1	.	15	TGTGCCAGCAGCTTAGGGAACGTCGACTACAATGAGCAGTTCTTC	CASSLGNVDYNEQFF
.	TRBV2	TRBJ2-2	.	17	TGTGCCAGCAGTGGTTTCCCAGCGGCCAAGAACACCGGGGAGCTGTTTTTT	CASSGFPAAKNTGELFF
.	TRBV9	TRBJ2-1	TRBD2	15	TGTGCCAGCAGCGTAGGACTAGCGGGGGGGCATGAGCAGTTCTTC	CASSVGLAGGHEQFF
few	TRBV15	TRBJ1-4	.	14	TGTGCCACCAGCCCGGGGGGGGCTAATGAAAAACTGTTTTTT	CATSPGGANEKLFF
.	TRBV9	TRBJ2-2	.	19	TGTGCCAGCAGCGAAGTAGCGTACGTTTCTGTTGCGAACACCGGGGAGCTGTTTTTT	CASSEVAYVSVANTGELFF
.	TRBV23-1	TRBJ1-5	.	14	TGCGCCAGCAGCTGGGCAGGGAGCAATCAGCCCCAGCATTTT	CASSWAGSNQPQHF